Each of the 22 T cell receptor beta chains below was sequenced from the same sample in a study of beta chain features in type 1 diabetes. General study points: All four CD4+ subsets of Type 1 diabetes patients contained TCRB CDR3s that were moderately but significantly shorter.

Their cognate antigens are unknown. Investigators reverse transcribed all isolated RNA, so they sequenced expressed TCRB transcripts. The data were produced by immunoSEQ multiplex PCR, yet TCRdb's version contains in-frame clones alone and is incomplete. The sample lists some 350,000 clones; roughly a tenth were seen once. The source material was central memory CD4+ T cells from blood. The receptor source for this set is a man aged 25-45 years with type 1 diabetes.

The V gene is TRBV18, the J gene TRBJ2-3; D unresolved. This CDR3 is built from 16 residues. The V end was cut by 1 base, the J end by 4 bases, with 15 bases between. The germline CDR1 and CDR2 sequences are KGHSH and LQKENI. CDR3 amino acids: CASSPQFHRGPDTQYF. For the CDR3, the DNA is TGTGCCAGCTCACCACAATTCCATCGCGGCCCAGATACGCAGTATTTT.

The table lists this clone with many counts. This chain joins TRBV5-4 and TRBJ1-5, with 9 bases that match TRBD1. The CDR3 runs to 13 residues. Trimming at V came to 4 bases and at J to 9 bases, leaving 5 bases not matched to a gene. The germline V gene encodes CDR1 SGHNT and CDR2 YYREEE (reference sequence). The CDR3 DNA reads as TGTGCCAGCAGCCCGGGACAGGGAGGGCCCCAGCATTTT. Its translation is CASSPGQGGPQHF.

Ten or more counts support this clone. The sample carries other DNA sequences with the same CDR3. V usage is TRBV28 and J usage is TRBJ2-1, with TRBD2 identical over 9 bases. V shed 6 bases, J shed 9 bases, and the junction held 12 bases outside the gene matches. The CDR3 contains 15 residues. CDR1 is MDHEN and CDR2 is SYDVKM in the germline V gene. The CDR3: CASSRVQAGGREQFF. In DNA, the CDR3 is TGTGCCAGCAGCCGGGTCCAAGCGGGAGGTCGTGAGCAGTTCTTC.

This chain joins TRBV7-2 and TRBJ2-1; D is uncertain. The germline gives CDR1 SGHTA, CDR2 FQGNSA. This CDR3 has 13 amino acids. Trimming removed 2 bases at V and 8 bases at J, with 10 bases between. In DNA, the CDR3 is TGTGCCAGCAGCTTAAATACTCACCATGAGCAGTTCTTC. This codes for CASSLNTHHEQFF.

As to this clone: Given a much more abundant clone one base away, this may be a read error. The rearrangement joins TRBV29-1 to TRBJ2-4; D call uncertain. Germline loops: CDR1 SQVTM, CDR2 ANQGSEA. The V end lost 4 bases, the J end lost 9 bases, and 19 bases lay between the germline ends. The CDR3 has 14 residues. CDR3 sequence reads: CSVVKEGPPSIQYF. CDR3 coding DNA: TGCAGCGTTGTTAAAGAAGGGCCCCCCAGCATTCAGTACTTC.

This chain uses TRBV28 with TRBJ2-3; 10 bases are shared with TRBD2. Looked up from germline, CDR1 is MDHEN and CDR2 is SYDVKM. The CDR3 contains 15 residues. V lost 2 bases, J lost 5 bases, and 4 bases stayed unmatched. The CDR3 loop is CASSLGLAGVDTQYF. DNA for the CDR3: TGTGCCAGCAGTTTAGGGCTAGCGGGAGTAGATACGCAGTATTTT. The full variable domain, its missing parts supplied by reference TRBV28 and TRBJ2-3, is DVKVTQSSRYLVKRTGEKVFLECVQDMDHENMFWYRQDPGLGLRLIYFSYDVKMKEKGDIPEGYSVSREKKERFSLILESASTNQTSMYLCASSLGLAGVDTQYFGPGTRLTVL.

The chain couples TRBV5-1 to TRBJ2-2; weak D call: TRBD2 (5 bases). Trimming cost V 5 bases and J 2 bases, with 10 bases left between them. Germline V gene data show CDR1 as SGHRS and CDR2 as YFSETQ. There are 14 residues in the CDR3. The CDR3, as DNA: TGCGCCAGCAGTGTTTCGGGAAACACCGGGGAGCTGTTTTTT. Translation gives CASSVSGNTGELFF.

Details on this clone: A junction end diverges from the germline sequence, so it may reflect a read error. This chain connects TRBV11-3 to TRBJ1-1; D is perhaps TRBD1 (6 bases). The CDR3 is 12 amino acids. Germline loops: CDR1 SGHNT, CDR2 YENEEA. The CDR3, as DNA: TGTGCCAGCAGCCCACAGGGAATTGAAACTTTCTTT. This translates into CASSPQGIETFF.

In its sample, this clone was seen many times. The V gene is TRBV14, the J gene TRBJ2-1, with 11 bases lining up with TRBD1. CDR1 is SGHDN and CDR2 is FVKESK in the germline V gene. This CDR3 has 16 residues. With V trimmed by 4 bases and J by 7 bases, 9 bases remained unmatched. The CDR3 region is CASSPRDRGYVNEQFF. The CDR3 coding sequence is TGTGCCAGCAGCCCCAGGGACAGGGGGTATGTAAATGAGCAGTTCTTC. Full variable domain (outside the CDR3, taken from reference TRBV14 and TRBJ2-1): EAGVTQFPSHSVIEKGQTVTLRCDPISGHDNLYWYRRVMGKEIKFLLHFVKESKQDESGMPNNRFLAERTGGTYSTLKVQPAELEDSGVYFCASSPRDRGYVNEQFFGPGTRLTVL.

The chain has TRBV27 and TRBJ1-5; TRBD1 might be the D (5 bases). The length of the CDR3 is 17 residues. Per germline, CDR1 MNHEY and CDR2 SMNVEV (reference sequence). Between the trimmed V and J ends, which lost 3 bases and 0 bases, there was a span of 15 bases. The CDR3 sequence is CASSFSGTSNSNQPQHF. In DNA form, the CDR3 reads TGTGCCAGCAGTTTCAGTGGGACCTCCAATAGCAATCAGCCCCAGCATTTT.

The sample holds many counts of this clone. This rearrangement joins TRBV7-2 to TRBJ2-5; D is possibly TRBD2 (6 bases). CDR3 length equals 13 residues. V was cut by 5 bases and J by 5 bases, with 12 bases left in between. Germline values: CDR1 SGHTA, CDR2 FQGNSA. CDR3 nucleotide sequence: TGTGCCAGCAGCCACCGGGGGTGGGAGACCCAGTACTTC. Amino acids: CASSHRGWETQYF.

In its sample, this clone was seen a few times. The rearrangement links TRBV28 to TRBJ1-5; the match to TRBD1 covers 8 bases. The germline V gene encodes CDR1 MDHEN and CDR2 SYDVKM. With 6 bases clipped from V and 4 bases from J, the junction kept 11 bases outside the gene matches. CDR3 length: 16 amino acids. This chain's CDR3 is CASSFRGQFINQPQHF. CDR3 DNA: TGTGCCAGCAGCTTCAGGGGGCAATTTATAAATCAGCCCCAGCATTTT.

In its sample, this clone was seen a few times. The chain employs TRBV19 and TRBJ2-7, with D perhaps TRBD1 (5 bases). V was cut by 6 bases and J by 2 bases, with 8 bases left in between. The germline V gene has CDR1 LNHDA and CDR2 SQIVND (reference sequence). CDR3 length: 12 amino acids. The CDR3 nucleotides read TGTGCCAGTAGGGACACCGCCTACGAGCAGTACTTC. Its translation: CASRDTAYEQYF. Full variable domain (remainder filled in from reference TRBV19 and TRBJ2-7): DGGITQSPKYLFRKEGQNVTLSCEQNLNHDAMYWYRQDPGQGLRLIYYSQIVNDFQKGDIAEGYSVSREKKESFPLTVTSAQKNPTAFYLCASRDTAYEQYFGPGTRLTVT.

The chain carries TRBV5-4 and TRBJ2-4, with D uncertain. This CDR3 spans 14 amino acids. Trimming pared 2 bases from V and 2 bases from J, leaving 8 bases between. From germline, CDR1 is SGHNT and CDR2 YYREEE (reference sequence). The CDR3 DNA reads as TGTGCCAGCAGCTTACGATCGTCCAAAAACATTCAGTACTTC. As protein: CASSLRSSKNIQYF.

This clone appeared a few times. The chain recombines TRBV27 with TRBJ2-3, with TRBD1 matching 9 bases. The CDR3 has 14 residues. Losses at the gene ends were 10 bases for V and 6 bases for J; bases not matched to a gene: 11. In germline, CDR1 is MNHEY, CDR2 SMNVEV (reference sequence). The CDR3, as DNA: TGTGCCACGAAAGCGACAGGGGGAGGGGATACGCAGTATTTT. Translation gives CATKATGGGDTQYF.

The gene calls are TRBV30 and TRBJ2-3; 15 bases are shared with TRBD2. Germline V gives CDR1 GTSNPN, CDR2 SVGIG (reference sequence). With V trimmed by 3 bases and J by 0 bases, 16 bases remained unmatched. The CDR3 runs to 21 residues. CDR3: CAWRGLGLAGGPLTSTDTQYF. In nucleotides, the CDR3 is TGTGCCTGGAGAGGTCTGGGACTAGCGGGAGGTCCATTAACTAGCACAGATACGCAGTATTTT.

Worth noting for this clone: A much larger clone lies one base from this, so it may be a read error. This chain uses TRBV4-2 with TRBJ2-5, with D possibly TRBD2 on 6 matching bases. This CDR3 comprises 11 residues. Between the trimmed V and J ends, which lost 5 bases and 7 bases, there was a span of 8 bases. Per germline, CDR1 LGHNA and CDR2 YNFKEQ. CDR3 region: CASSLAVTQYF. The CDR3 bases are TGTGCCAGCAGCTTAGCGGTGACCCAGTACTTC.

The V and J genes are TRBV7-2 and TRBJ1-2; D is uncertain. From germline, CDR1 is SGHTA and CDR2 FQGNSA. The V gene lost 5 bases and the J gene lost 6 bases, with 16 bases spanning the gap. There are 14 residues in the CDR3. The CDR3 is CASSQAHGGDGYTF. The DNA of the CDR3 is TGTGCCAGCAGCCAAGCCCACGGCGGCGATGGCTACACCTTC.

This clone was recorded a few times. CDR3 DNA: TGTGCCAGCAGCGTAGCTGGTAGCGGGAGGCGCCAGGTTAGAAATACGCAGTATTTT. It specifies CASSVAGSGRRQVRNTQYF. V gene TRBV9 combines with J gene TRBJ2-3; 10 nucleotides match TRBD2. CDR3 length: 19 residues. J lost 7 bases, V lost 0 bases, and 17 bases had no gene match. Germline V gene data show CDR1 as SGDLS and CDR2 as YYNGEE.

This rearrangement joins TRBV4-3 to TRBJ2-3; D remains unclear. CDR1 and CDR2 from the germline V gene are LGHNA and YSLEER. Trimming shortened V by 4 bases and J by 6 bases, and 11 bases separated the two germline ends. The CDR3 consists of 13 residues. In nucleotides, the CDR3 is TGCGCCAGCAGCCCTCGGCCCCAGGATACGCAGTATTTT. It translates to CASSPRPQDTQYF.

A few counts support this clone. The V call is TRBV28, the J call TRBJ2-5; TRBD2 matches at 13 bases. Germline V gene sequence: CDR1 MDHEN, CDR2 SYDVKM. The V segment lost 5 bases and the J segment 3 bases; nucleotides outside the gene matches: 3. The CDR3 is 15 residues long. The CDR3 bases are TGTGCCAGCAGTCGGGGGACTAGCGGGAAAGAGACCCAGTACTTC. This translates into CASSRGTSGKETQYF.

In this sample, this clone turned up a few times. The gene calls are TRBV9 and TRBJ2-2, with 10 bases that match TRBD2. CDR1 and CDR2 (germline): SGDLS, YYNGEE. V lost 1 base to trimming and J lost 8 bases; unmatched junction nucleotides: 5. The CDR3 runs 15 residues. The CDR3 protein is CASSVQGLAYGELFF. In nucleotides, the CDR3 is TGTGCCAGCAGCGTACAGGGACTAGCGTATGGGGAGCTGTTTTTT.